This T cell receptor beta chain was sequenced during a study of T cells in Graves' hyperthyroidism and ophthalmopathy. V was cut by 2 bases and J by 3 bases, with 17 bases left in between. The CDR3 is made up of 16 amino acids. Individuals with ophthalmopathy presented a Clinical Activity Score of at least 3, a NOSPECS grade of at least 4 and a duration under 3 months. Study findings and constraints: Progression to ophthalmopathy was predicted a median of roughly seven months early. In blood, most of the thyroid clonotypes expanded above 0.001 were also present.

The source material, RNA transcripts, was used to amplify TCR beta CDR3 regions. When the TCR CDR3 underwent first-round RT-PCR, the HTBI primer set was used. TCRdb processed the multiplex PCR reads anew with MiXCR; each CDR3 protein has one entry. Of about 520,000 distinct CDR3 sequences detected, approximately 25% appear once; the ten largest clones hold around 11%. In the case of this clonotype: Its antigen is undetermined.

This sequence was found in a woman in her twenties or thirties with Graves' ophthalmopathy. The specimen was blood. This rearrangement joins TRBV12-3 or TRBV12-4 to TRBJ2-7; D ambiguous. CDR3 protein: CASSLRGPDTLYEQYF. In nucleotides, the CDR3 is TGTGCCAGCAGTTTAAGAGGTCCAGATACACTCTACGAGCAGTACTTC.